Listed below are T cell receptor beta chains from one sample, sequenced in a study of T cells in Graves' hyperthyroidism and ophthalmopathy. TCRdb re-derived calls from the multiplex PCR reads in MiXCR, one entry per CDR3 protein. Among 480,000 or so distinct CDR3 sequences listed, roughly 45% were seen once. The sequencing sample was made of peripheral blood or thyroid tissue (not recorded which). The receptors were sampled from an adult woman with Graves' disease, either hyperthyroidism or ophthalmopathy (not recorded which). Both conserved end residues are part of each CDR3. D genes are given only for firm matches. Expanded clones are given a class, and other clones once, few, many or no size at all.

v_call: TRBV19
clone_size: NA
j_call: TRBJ1-5
d_call: TRBD1
cdr3_nt: TGTGCCAGTAGTACTAAGACAGGGGCACTTAATCAGCCCCAGCATTTT
cdr3_aa: CASSTKTGALNQPQHF

v_call: TRBV20-1
clone_size: NA
j_call: TRBJ1-1
d_call: NA
cdr3_nt: TGCAGTGCTAGAGTTGGAGGAGGGGCGGTCACTGAAGCTTTCTTT
cdr3_aa: CSARVGGGAVTEAFF

v_call: TRBV5-5
clone_size: NA
j_call: TRBJ2-3
d_call: TRBD2
cdr3_nt: TGTGCCAGCAGCCTCCACCCGGGACTAGCGGGAGGGGCTACGCAGTATTTT
cdr3_aa: CASSLHPGLAGGATQYF

v_call: TRBV7-8
clone_size: NA
j_call: TRBJ2-5
d_call: NA
cdr3_nt: TGTGCCAGAAGGACTACCCAAGAGACCCAGTACTTC
cdr3_aa: CARRTTQETQYF

v_call: TRBV10-3
clone_size: NA
j_call: TRBJ1-6
d_call: NA
cdr3_nt: TGTGCCATCAGTGGTCTCCTGAGTAGCCCACCCCTCCACTTT
cdr3_aa: CAISGLLSSPPLHF

v_call: TRBV10-3
clone_size: NA
j_call: TRBJ1-6
d_call: TRBD1
cdr3_nt: TGTGCCATCAGTGGACAGGGTGACGGCGATTCACCCCTCCACTTT
cdr3_aa: CAISGQGDGDSPLHF

v_call: TRBV7-2
clone_size: many
j_call: TRBJ1-2
d_call: TRBD1
cdr3_nt: TGTGCCAGCAGCTTAGGCGGGACAGGGGGAGGGGGCTACACCTTC
cdr3_aa: CASSLGGTGGGGYTF

v_call: TRBV20-1
clone_size: many
j_call: TRBJ1-4
d_call: NA
cdr3_nt: TGCAGTGCTCCCCCCGCCCGCCATGAAAAACTGTTTTTT
cdr3_aa: CSAPPARHEKLFF

v_call: TRBV5-1
clone_size: NA
j_call: TRBJ1-1
d_call: TRBD1
cdr3_nt: TGCGCCAGCTTCCAGGGACAGGCGAAAAACACTGAAGCTTTCTTT
cdr3_aa: CASFQGQAKNTEAFF

v_call: TRBV7-9
clone_size: many
j_call: TRBJ2-5
d_call: TRBD1
cdr3_nt: TGTGCCAGCAGCTTGGGACAGGGGGAGACCCAGTACTTC
cdr3_aa: CASSLGQGETQYF

v_call: TRBV7-3
clone_size: NA
j_call: TRBJ1-5
d_call: NA
cdr3_nt: TGTGCCAGCAGCTTAGGGCAGGGTGGCGAGACCCAGCATTTT
cdr3_aa: CASSLGQGGETQHF

v_call: TRBV12-3/TRBV12-4
clone_size: many
j_call: TRBJ1-1
d_call: TRBD1
cdr3_nt: TGTGCCAGCAGGGGGGGACAGGGGAACACTGAAGCTTTCTTT
cdr3_aa: CASRGGQGNTEAFF

v_call: TRBV9
clone_size: NA
j_call: TRBJ1-1
d_call: NA
cdr3_nt: TGTGCCAGCAGGCCTGCGGGGCTCGGGTTGAACACTGAAGCTTTCTTT
cdr3_aa: CASRPAGLGLNTEAFF

v_call: TRBV4-1
clone_size: few
j_call: TRBJ2-7
d_call: NA
cdr3_nt: TGCGCCAGCAGCCCACGCCAAGGGACCTCAGGCGTTGAGCAGTACTTC
cdr3_aa: CASSPRQGTSGVEQYF

v_call: TRBV27
clone_size: few
j_call: TRBJ1-5
d_call: TRBD1
cdr3_nt: TGTGCCAGCGCACCGCACAGGGGTTCCAATCAGCCCCAGCATTTT
cdr3_aa: CASAPHRGSNQPQHF

v_call: TRBV7-8
clone_size: few
j_call: TRBJ2-6
d_call: NA
cdr3_nt: TGTGCCAGCAGCCTGGGTCCCTGGGGGGCCAACGTCCTGACTTTC
cdr3_aa: CASSLGPWGANVLTF

v_call: TRBV12-3/TRBV12-4
clone_size: NA
j_call: TRBJ2-7
d_call: NA
cdr3_nt: TGTGCCAGCAAAAAGGACAAAACCTACGAGCAGTACTTC
cdr3_aa: CASKKDKTYEQYF

v_call: TRBV7-2
clone_size: NA
j_call: TRBJ1-1
d_call: NA
cdr3_nt: TGTGCCAGCAGCTTACAAAAGGACACTGGAGCTTTCTTT
cdr3_aa: CASSLQKDTGAFF

v_call: TRBV24-1
clone_size: few
j_call: TRBJ2-5
d_call: NA
cdr3_nt: TGTGCCACCAGTGATCGACAGAGGGGGTCCGAGACCCAGTACTTC
cdr3_aa: CATSDRQRGSETQYF

v_call: TRBV7-9
clone_size: NA
j_call: TRBJ2-5
d_call: NA
cdr3_nt: TGTGCCAGCAGCTTAGGCTGGGCAGGGCAAGAGACCCAGTACTTC
cdr3_aa: CASSLGWAGQETQYF

v_call: TRBV7-8
clone_size: many
j_call: TRBJ2-5
d_call: NA
cdr3_nt: TGTGCCAGCAGCCTTGCGACGCAAGAGACCCAGTACTTC
cdr3_aa: CASSLATQETQYF

v_call: TRBV20-1
clone_size: NA
j_call: TRBJ1-5
d_call: NA
cdr3_nt: TGCAGTGCTCAGGGCTCGGTTTGGTTGCAGCCCCAGCATTTT
cdr3_aa: CSAQGSVWLQPQHF

v_call: TRBV15
clone_size: few
j_call: TRBJ1-4
d_call: NA
cdr3_nt: TGTGCCACCAGCAGAGACAGGGCCGCGGTAGGAGAAAAACTGTTTTTT
cdr3_aa: CATSRDRAAVGEKLFF

v_call: TRBV29-1
clone_size: NA
j_call: TRBJ1-3
d_call: NA
cdr3_nt: TGCAGCGTGGTTATCTGGACTGCCGATGGAAACACCATATATTTT
cdr3_aa: CSVVIWTADGNTIYF

v_call: TRBV20-1
clone_size: many
j_call: TRBJ2-5
d_call: NA
cdr3_nt: TGCAGTGCTAGAGATCCCCTACAACACCAAGAGACCCAGTACTTC
cdr3_aa: CSARDPLQHQETQYF

v_call: TRBV5-1
clone_size: NA
j_call: TRBJ1-1
d_call: NA
cdr3_nt: TGCGCCAGCAGCTCATCAGGGGAACAAGAAGCTTTCTTT
cdr3_aa: CASSSSGEQEAFF

v_call: TRBV29-1
clone_size: NA
j_call: TRBJ2-5
d_call: NA
cdr3_nt: TGCAGCGTGGGGTATGGAGAGACCCAGTACTTC
cdr3_aa: CSVGYGETQYF

v_call: TRBV7-9
clone_size: many
j_call: TRBJ1-3
d_call: NA
cdr3_nt: TGTGCCAGCAGCTATCCAGGCCGGGACACCACTAACTCTGGAAACACCATATATTTT
cdr3_aa: CASSYPGRDTTNSGNTIYF

v_call: TRBV20-1
clone_size: few
j_call: TRBJ2-5
d_call: TRBD2
cdr3_nt: TGCAGTGCTGGCCGCCCCGGGACTAGGGGGGAGACCCAGTACTTC
cdr3_aa: CSAGRPGTRGETQYF

v_call: TRBV19
clone_size: many
j_call: TRBJ1-5
d_call: NA
cdr3_nt: TGTGCCAGTAGTATGCCCCGGCAGCCCCAGCATTTT
cdr3_aa: CASSMPRQPQHF

v_call: TRBV3-1
clone_size: NA
j_call: TRBJ2-7
d_call: NA
cdr3_nt: TGTGCCAGCAGCCAAGCGGGGCAGGGGCGCTACGAGCAGTACTTC
cdr3_aa: CASSQAGQGRYEQYF

v_call: TRBV6-5
clone_size: many
j_call: TRBJ1-2
d_call: NA
cdr3_nt: TGTGCCAGCAGTTACTCGATGGCGGGGGGGCCTCATGGCTACACCTTC
cdr3_aa: CASSYSMAGGPHGYTF

v_call: TRBV20-1
clone_size: NA
j_call: TRBJ1-4
d_call: TRBD1
cdr3_nt: TGCAGTGCCGTAGGGACAGGGGCGAGTGAAAAACTGTTTTTT
cdr3_aa: CSAVGTGASEKLFF

v_call: TRBV7-2
clone_size: few
j_call: TRBJ2-2
d_call: NA
cdr3_nt: TGTGCCAGCAGCCAAGATCCGGACGGCACCGGGGAGCTGTTTTTT
cdr3_aa: CASSQDPDGTGELFF

v_call: TRBV9
clone_size: NA
j_call: TRBJ1-1
d_call: NA
cdr3_nt: TGTGCCAGCAGCGTAGGGGGTAAAGCTTTCTTT
cdr3_aa: CASSVGGKAFF

v_call: TRBV2
clone_size: many
j_call: TRBJ1-1
d_call: TRBD1
cdr3_nt: TGTGCCACCTCGAAGGGGGCTGGCGCTTTCTTT
cdr3_aa: CATSKGAGAFF

v_call: TRBV7-8
clone_size: many
j_call: TRBJ2-7
d_call: NA
cdr3_nt: TGTGCCAGCAGCTTAAGTGCGGATGCGGGCTACGAGCAGTACTTC
cdr3_aa: CASSLSADAGYEQYF

v_call: TRBV6-5
clone_size: NA
j_call: TRBJ1-5
d_call: NA
cdr3_nt: TGTGCCATCAGTTACCTGACAGGACGATTCAATCAGCCCCAGCATTTT
cdr3_aa: CAISYLTGRFNQPQHF

v_call: TRBV29-1
clone_size: many
j_call: TRBJ1-2
d_call: NA
cdr3_nt: TGCAGCGTTGAGGGCAGGCGGGCCTTC
cdr3_aa: CSVEGRRAF

v_call: TRBV6-1
clone_size: NA
j_call: TRBJ1-4
d_call: TRBD1
cdr3_nt: TGTGCCAGCAGTCCGGGACAGGACACCCTATTGCTGTTTTTT
cdr3_aa: CASSPGQDTLLLFF

v_call: TRBV12-3/TRBV12-4
clone_size: NA
j_call: TRBJ2-5
d_call: TRBD1
cdr3_nt: TGTGCCAGAGACCAAGGGACAGGGCAAGAGACCCAGTACTTC
cdr3_aa: CARDQGTGQETQYF

v_call: TRBV7-2
clone_size: NA
j_call: TRBJ1-3
d_call: NA
cdr3_nt: TGTGCTAGAGCTACCGGCTCCTCTGGAAACACCATATATTTT
cdr3_aa: CARATGSSGNTIYF

v_call: TRBV7-9
clone_size: few
j_call: TRBJ2-7
d_call: NA
cdr3_nt: TGTGCCAGCAGCATAGACAGGAACTACGAGCAGTACTTC
cdr3_aa: CASSIDRNYEQYF

v_call: TRBV10-3
clone_size: NA
j_call: TRBJ2-7
d_call: NA
cdr3_nt: TGTGCCATCAGTGTACAGGTCCGCTCCTACGAGCAGTACTTC
cdr3_aa: CAISVQVRSYEQYF